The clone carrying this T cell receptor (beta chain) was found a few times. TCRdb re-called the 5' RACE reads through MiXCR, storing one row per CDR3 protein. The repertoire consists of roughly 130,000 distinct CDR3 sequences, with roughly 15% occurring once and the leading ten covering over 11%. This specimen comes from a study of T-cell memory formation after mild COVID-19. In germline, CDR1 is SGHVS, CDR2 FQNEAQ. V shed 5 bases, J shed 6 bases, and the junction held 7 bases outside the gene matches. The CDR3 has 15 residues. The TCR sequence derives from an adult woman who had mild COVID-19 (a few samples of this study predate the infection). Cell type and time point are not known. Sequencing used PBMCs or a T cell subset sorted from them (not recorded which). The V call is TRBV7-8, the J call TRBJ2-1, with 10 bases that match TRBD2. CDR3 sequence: CASSPNRLAGNEQFF. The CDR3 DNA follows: TGTGCCAGCAGCCCAAATAGACTAGCGGGCAATGAGCAGTTCTTC.